The clone carrying this T cell receptor beta chain was picked up one time. Germline lookup yields CDR1 SGHTA and CDR2 FQGTGA. With V trimmed by 5 bases and J by 3 bases, 8 bases remained unmatched. This CDR3 region has 15 residues. The data were produced by immunoSEQ multiplex PCR, yet TCRdb's version contains in-frame clones alone and is incomplete. Seen here are 150,000 to 200,000 clones, more than 65% observed once, and the top ten hold about 2.7%. The data originate from a study of blood T cell repertoires in COVID-19. The chain has TRBV7-3 and TRBJ1-1; the match to TRBD1 covers 8 bases. The clonotype comes from a human donor with acute or convalescent COVID-19. The donor label of this sample is uncertain. Sequenced input: peripheral blood. CDR3 DNA sequence: TGTGCCAGCAGCCCTTCCCCGACAGGGGACACTGAAGCTTTCTTT. Protein sequence: CASSPSPTGDTEAFF.